Reported below is one T cell receptor beta chain. The junction shows a germline mismatch at one end, possibly a read error. This sample is drawn from a study of blood T cell repertoires in COVID-19. Study summary: Sites in the United States, Italy and Spain provided acute and convalescent COVID-19 samples. The cDNA or gDNA used as material had been derived from T cells, B-cell-depleted T cells, or PBMCs.

The CDR3 spans 14 residues. The germline V gene encodes CDR1 MGHRA and CDR2 YSYEKL. Original processing methods: Reference gene primer amplification gave estimated nucleated cell counts. Sequenced by immunoSEQ multiplex PCR; TCRdb stores in-frame clones only, minus some. V and J calls and clone size follow that table, whereas D and trimming were derived from the DNA. In the table there are a few hundred thousand clones, 75% to 90% of which are singletons. Sequencing was done on a sample of peripheral blood. The chain links TRBV4-1 to TRBJ2-7, with 12 bases that match TRBD1. The origin of this receptor is a man between 60 and 75 years old who had recovered from COVID-19. The CDR3 region is CASSPGQGAPYRDF. The CDR3, as DNA: TGCGCCAGCAGCCCGGGACAGGGGGCGCCGTATAGGGACTTC.